The 23 T cell receptor beta chains below come from one sample, sequenced in a study of blood T cell repertoires in COVID-19. The method was immunoSEQ multiplex PCR; TCRdb's version includes in-frame clones alone and lacks a portion of them. The profile shows under 200,000 clones, 82% of them singletons. Sequenced sample: peripheral blood. These receptors came from a woman aged 55-70 years with COVID-19, enrolled during active disease.

This rearrangement joins TRBV6-5 to TRBJ2-2, with a tentative D call TRBD2 (6 bases). The V end lost 6 bases, the J end lost 8 bases, and 13 bases lay between the germline ends. CDR3 length: 13 residues. The germline V gene encodes CDR1 MNHEY and CDR2 SVGAGI. The CDR3 region is CASSPRTTGELFF. CDR3 nucleotides: TGTGCCAGCAGCCCGCGGACTACGGGGGAGCTGTTTTTT.

The chain combines TRBV2 with TRBJ1-1; D is possibly TRBD1 (5 bases). The germline V gene has CDR1 SNHLY and CDR2 FYNNEI. Trimming removed 3 bases from V and 8 bases from J, with 16 bases in between. This CDR3 has 14 residues. CDR3 nucleotides: TGTGCCAGCAGTGAGTTAATGCAGGGCCGCGAAGCTTTCTTT. Residues: CASSELMQGREAFF.

The genes are TRBV10-3 and TRBJ2-7; TRBD1 matches 8 bases. The CDR3 is made up of 16 amino acids. The germline V gene has CDR1 ENHRY and CDR2 SYGVKD. After removal of 0 bases from V and 1 base from J, the junction contained 5 bases not matched to a gene. The CDR3, as DNA: TGTGCCATCAGTGAGTCCGACAGGGGAGGATCCTACGAGCAGTACGTC. Its translation: CAISESDRGGSYEQYV.

Here the CDR3 DNA reads TGTGCCACCAGCAGAGATTTATTGGGGGCCCACTCTGGGGCCAACGTCCTGACTTTC. This gives the protein CATSRDLLGAHSGANVLTF. This chain joins TRBV15 and TRBJ2-6; tentative D call: TRBD1 (6 bases). V gave up 0 bases and J gave up 0 bases, with 15 bases separating them. This CDR3 has 19 residues. Looked up from germline, CDR1 is LNHNV and CDR2 is YYDKDF (reference sequence).

V gene TRBV15 combines with J gene TRBJ2-5, with 7 positions matching TRBD2. The V gene's germline CDR1 is LNHNV and CDR2 YYDKDF (reference sequence). The CDR3 runs to 14 residues. The trim removed 5 bases at V and 4 bases at J, leaving 7 bases unmatched. CDR3 sequence reads: CATSDPGGGETQYF. CDR3 DNA: TGTGCCACCAGCGATCCGGGCGGGGGAGAGACCCAGTACTTC.

The chain is built from TRBV11-3 and TRBJ2-2, with no clear D. Per germline, CDR1 SGHNT and CDR2 YENEEA. Between the trimmed V and J ends, which lost 2 bases and 4 bases, there was a span of 8 bases. This CDR3 is built from 14 residues. In nucleotides, the CDR3 is TGTGCCAGCAGCTTAAGTGGCACCACCGGGGAGCTGTTTTTT. This codes for CASSLSGTTGELFF.

The gene calls are TRBV5-4 and TRBJ1-2, with TRBD1 matching over 8 bases. Germline values: CDR1 SGHNT, CDR2 YYREEE (reference sequence). Germline trimming cut 0 bases from V and 8 bases from J; bases unmatched to any gene: 18. This CDR3 has 18 amino acids. The CDR3 sequence: CASSLVGPPGQGTRGYTF. CDR3 DNA: TGTGCCAGCAGCTTGGTGGGACCCCCTGGACAGGGTACTAGAGGCTACACCTTC.

This clone was counted once. The CDR3 coding sequence is TGCGCCAGCAGCCCGATACAGGGAATCGAATCACCCCTCCACTTT. As protein: CASSPIQGIESPLHF. The chain is built from TRBV5-1 and TRBJ1-6; D might be TRBD1 (6 bases). Germline loops: CDR1 SGHRS, CDR2 YFSETQ. The CDR3 has 15 residues. V was clipped by 4 bases and J by 10 bases, with 18 bases between them.

The chain is built from TRBV7-3 and TRBJ1-1; D may be TRBD1 (6 bases). Germline CDR1 is SGHTA and CDR2 is FQGTGA. This CDR3 is built from 14 residues. The V gene lost 1 base and the J gene lost 4 bases, with 10 bases spanning the gap. CDR3 DNA sequence: TGTGCCAGCAGCTTAAACAGGGCCGGCACTGAAGCTTTCTTT. As protein: CASSLNRAGTEAFF.

The V gene is TRBV2, the J gene TRBJ1-5, with TRBD1 as a possible D gene (6 bases). Trimming took off 6 bases at V and 7 bases at J, with 19 bases between the two ends. This CDR3 has 15 amino acids. Per the germline V gene, CDR1 is SNHLY and CDR2 is FYNNEI. CDR3 nucleotide sequence: TGTGCCAGCAGGGACAGAGGGGTTGTGTGGCAGCCCCAGCATTTT. Protein: CASRDRGVVWQPQHF.

The V call is TRBV3-1 (or the pseudogene TRBV3-2), the J call TRBJ1-1, with D perhaps TRBD1 (5 bases). The germline V gene has CDR1 LGHDT and CDR2 YNNKEL (reference sequence). The CDR3 covers 14 residues. V lost 1 base and J 4 bases, leaving 10 bases between the germline ends. The CDR3 nucleotides read TGTGCCAGCAGCCAAGCGGGGGGGAGCACTGAAGCTTTCTTT. This encodes CASSQAGGSTEAFF.

The sample holds one count of this clone. The J gene is TRBJ2-1, the V gene TRBV7-3; D not certain. The CDR3 loop spans 13 amino acids. The V gene lost 1 base and the J gene lost 7 bases, with 8 bases spanning the gap. Germline CDR1 and CDR2: SGHTA and FQGTGA. In nucleotides, the CDR3 is TGTGCCAGCAGCTTAATTCAGTTTAATGAGCAGTTCTTC. Amino acid sequence: CASSLIQFNEQFF.

V gene TRBV30 combines with J gene TRBJ1-3, with 7 bases aligning to TRBD1. Germline CDR1 GTSNPN, CDR2 SVGIG (reference sequence). With 2 bases clipped from V and 2 bases from J, the junction kept 3 bases outside the gene matches. The CDR3 is made up of 14 amino acids. CDR3 residues: CAWSRGGPGNTIYF. The CDR3 bases are TGTGCCTGGAGTCGAGGGGGCCCTGGAAACACCATATATTTT.

The V and J genes are TRBV5-5 and TRBJ2-7; 7 bases are shared with TRBD1. V shed 1 base and J 2 bases; nucleotides not matched to a gene: 6. Germline V gene lookup returns CDR1 SGHKS and CDR2 YYEKEE (reference sequence). This CDR3 has 15 amino acids. The CDR3 sequence is CASSLYGQVTYEQYF. The CDR3 DNA reads as TGTGCCAGCAGCTTGTATGGACAGGTGACCTACGAGCAGTACTTC.

Of note for this clone: Other DNA sequences in this sample translate to the same CDR3. This chain uses TRBV14 with TRBJ1-2; a possible D gene is TRBD1 (5 bases). Trimming shortened V by 1 base and J by 6 bases, and 9 bases separated the two germline ends. The CDR3 is made up of 13 amino acids. Germline CDR1 and CDR2: SGHDN and FVKESK. DNA of the CDR3: TGTGCCAGCAGCCAAGCCAGGGTGGATGGCTACACCTTC. Translating gives CASSQARVDGYTF.

This chain joins TRBV9 and TRBJ1-1; 7 bases map to TRBD1. Germline V gene data show CDR1 as SGDLS and CDR2 as YYNGEE. The junction had 4 bases not matched to a gene; V was cut back by 4 bases and J by 1 base. CDR3 size: 14 residues. CDR3 DNA: TGTGCCAGCAGCCCACAGGGGACGAACACTGAAGCTTTCTTT. It encodes CASSPQGTNTEAFF.

The gene calls are TRBV5-1 and TRBJ1-3; 7 positions match TRBD1. This CDR3 comprises 18 residues. CDR1 is SGHRS, CDR2 YFSETQ, per germline. V shed 3 bases, J shed 0 bases, and the junction held 12 bases outside the gene matches. In DNA, the CDR3 is TGCGCCAGCAGCTGGGGCCCGACGGGACAGACCTCTGGAAACACCATATATTTT. It codes for CASSWGPTGQTSGNTIYF.

This clone was seen a single time. V is TRBV3-1 (or the pseudogene TRBV3-2) and J is TRBJ1-1; TRBD1 aligns across 7 bases. Germline-derived CDR1 and CDR2 are LGHDT and YNNKEL (reference sequence). The CDR3 consists of 16 residues. Trimming cost V 3 bases and J 0 bases; bases outside gene matches: 7. The CDR3 bases are TGTGCCAGCAGCCATCGGACAGGTGGGGTGAACACTGAAGCTTTCTTT. It codes for CASSHRTGGVNTEAFF.

In the case of this clone: Other DNA sequences in the same sample also yield this CDR3. This chain connects TRBV6-5 to TRBJ2-1; TRBD2 aligns across 9 bases. Germline V gives CDR1 MNHEY, CDR2 SVGAGI. This CDR3 has 14 residues. Trimming cost V 5 bases and J 4 bases; bases outside gene matches: 3. As DNA, the CDR3 is TGTGCCAGCAGTCCTAGCGGGGTTTACAATGAGCAGTTCTTC. This sequence encodes CASSPSGVYNEQFF.

The chain carries TRBV11-3 and TRBJ1-5, with 9 bases fitting TRBD1. CDR3 length equals 17 residues. V was clipped by 5 bases and J by 7 bases; unmatched bases: 15. Germline assignment: CDR1 SGHNT and CDR2 YENEEA. The CDR3 coding sequence is TGTGCCAGCAGCCGAGCCCCGGGACAGGGAATTCTCCAGCCCCAGCATTTT. It translates to CASSRAPGQGILQPQHF.

This chain uses TRBV2 with TRBJ1-5, with 7 bases that match TRBD1. CDR3 length: 13 amino acids. The V gene's germline CDR1 is SNHLY and CDR2 FYNNEI. Losses at the gene ends were 10 bases for V and 4 bases for J; bases not matched to a gene: 7. The CDR3 region is CATQGQQNQPQHF. DNA of the CDR3: TGTGCCACCCAGGGACAGCAAAATCAGCCCCAGCATTTT. Variable domain in full (rest from reference TRBV2 and TRBJ1-5): EPEVTQTPSHQVTQMGQEVILRCVPISNHLYFYWYRQILGQKVEFLVSFYNNEISEKSEIFDDQFSVERPDGSNFTLKIRSTKLEDSAMYFCATQGQQNQPQHFGDGTRLSIL.

The chain combines TRBV24-1 with TRBJ2-3; 8 bases align to TRBD2. The germline gives CDR1 KGHDR, CDR2 SFDVKD. With 3 bases clipped from V and 6 bases from J, the junction kept 13 bases outside the gene matches. CDR3 size: 17 residues. CDR3 nucleotide sequence: TGTGCCACCAGTGATGACCGAGCAGCGGGAGAAGAGGATACGCAGTATTTT. It codes for CATSDDRAAGEEDTQYF.

This chain links TRBV11-2 with TRBJ1-4; 8 nucleotides match TRBD1. Per germline, CDR1 SGHAT and CDR2 FQNNGV. J gave up 7 bases and V 5 bases, and 6 bases lay outside the gene matches. The CDR3 contains 14 residues. The CDR3 bases are TGTGCCAGCAGCGCCGACAGGGGAGGTGAAAAACTGTTTTTT. The encoded protein is CASSADRGGEKLFF.